This T cell receptor (beta chain) emerged from a study of T-cell reconstitution after alpha-beta-depleted transplantation in children (dated by TCRdb to the mid-2010s). At the level of the whole study: Using TCR repertoire profiling, the study quantitatively followed how T-cell immune reconstitution unfolded in children after TCRalphabeta/CD19-depleted allogeneic hematopoietic cell transplantation.

The CDR3 goes from the cysteine to the phenylalanine over 14 residues. Only the CDR3 portion is preserved as DNA: 42 bases, with reading frame beginning at the first base. The germline V gene yields SGHTA for CDR1 and FQGNSA for CDR2. V lost 5 bases and J lost 4 bases, and the count of bases not matched to a germline gene is 2. For this clonotype: Its recognized antigen is unknown. No per-base quality is available; no much larger clone lies one base away.

Libraries came from PCR. TCRdb records Illumina HiSeq 2500 as the sequencer. Molecular barcoding was employed in the preparation of TCR libraries, with unique molecular identifiers being used to normalize TCRbeta repertoire quantification. Starting from the raw public reads, TCRdb applied fastp trimming at Q25, assembled clones with MiXCR and retained in-frame beta chains. Each entry merges the rows of one CDR3 protein and shows their most common DNA and genes. A total of about 76,000 distinct CDR3 sequences appear in this sample, roughly 14% of them only once. In total, the top ten clones hold 25% to 30% of the sample. The sample's treatment or condition label, decoded: allogeneic hematopoietic cell transplantation with graft depleted of TCRalphabeta T cells and CD19 B cells. The children who served as transplant recipients had been given grafts of TCRalphabeta/CD19-depleted allogeneic hematopoietic cells.

Paper-wide results and their limitations: The apparently early alphabetaT-cell count recovery about two months after transplant was reportedly dependent on only several hundred rapidly expanded clones derived from non-depleted graft cells. Over the following months the frequencies of hyperexpanded clones went down, and after one year T-cell counts and TCRbeta diversity were mostly credited to newly produced T cells. The high TCRbeta diversity at day 60 in some patients was ascribed to recipient T cells and intrathymic progenitors that had survived conditioning.

Sample: PBMCs, mostly from graft donor cells, taken 180 days after TCRalphabeta/CD19-depleted stem cell transplant. The receptor comes from a male patient aged 2 to 10 who had a stem cell transplant for acute lymphoblastic leukemia, so the T cells may come from the graft donor. The chain couples TRBV7-2 to TRBJ1-5, with TRBD1 identical over 10 junction bases. The bases read TGTGCCAGCAGCGGACAGGGGGGAAATCAGCCCCAGCATTTT. Its amino acids are CASSGQGGNQPQHF.